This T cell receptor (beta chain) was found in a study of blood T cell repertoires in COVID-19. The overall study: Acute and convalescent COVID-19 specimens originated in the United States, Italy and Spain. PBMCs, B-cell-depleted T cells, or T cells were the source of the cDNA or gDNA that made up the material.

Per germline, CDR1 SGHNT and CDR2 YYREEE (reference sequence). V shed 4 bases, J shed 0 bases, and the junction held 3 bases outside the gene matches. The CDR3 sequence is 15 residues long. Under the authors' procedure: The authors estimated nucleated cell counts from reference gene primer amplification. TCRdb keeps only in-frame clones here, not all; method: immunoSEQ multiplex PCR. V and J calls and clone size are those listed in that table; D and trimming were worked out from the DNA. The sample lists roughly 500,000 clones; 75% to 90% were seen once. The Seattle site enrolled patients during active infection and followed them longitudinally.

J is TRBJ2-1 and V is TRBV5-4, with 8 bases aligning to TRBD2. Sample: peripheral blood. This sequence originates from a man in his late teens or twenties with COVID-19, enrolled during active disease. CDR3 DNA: TGTGCCAGCAGCGCCGGGACTAGCTCCTACAATGAGCAGTTCTTC. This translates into CASSAGTSSYNEQFF. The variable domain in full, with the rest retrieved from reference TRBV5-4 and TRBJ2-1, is ETGVTQSPTHLIKTRGQQVTLRCSSQSGHNTVSWYQQALGQGPQFIFQYYREEENGRGNFPPRFSGLQFPNYSSELNVNALELDDSALYLCASSAGTSSYNEQFFGPGTRLTVL.